A single sample is the source of the 31 T cell receptor beta chains below, sequenced in a study of blood T cell repertoires in COVID-19. The assay was immunoSEQ multiplex PCR, and TCRdb's table has in-frame clones only and misses some. The sample lists under 300,000 clones; roughly 88% were seen once. Sequenced sample: peripheral blood. Every receptor here comes from a woman aged 25 to 39 with active or convalescent COVID-19.

V gene TRBV2 combines with J gene TRBJ2-3; 7 bases fit TRBD2. CDR1 and CDR2 (germline): SNHLY, FYNNEI. There are 15 residues in the CDR3. The V and J ends lost 7 bases and 2 bases, in that order; junction bases with no gene match: 9. CDR3 protein: CASTGRGRTTDTQYF. The CDR3 coding sequence is TGTGCCAGCACTGGGCGGGGGAGAACCACAGATACGCAGTATTTT.

The V gene is TRBV5-4, the J gene TRBJ1-2, with TRBD1 matching 8 bases. The ends lost 0 bases at V and 3 bases at J; junction bases unmatched: 10. Germline loops: CDR1 SGHNT, CDR2 YYREEE (reference sequence). This CDR3 spans 17 amino acids. The DNA for the CDR3 is TGTGCCAGCAGCTTGGCCATCGGGGCAGGGGGCCACTATGGCTACACCTTC. Its translation is CASSLAIGAGGHYGYTF.

The chain has TRBV12-3 or TRBV12-4 and TRBJ2-3; no clear D gene. This CDR3 has 13 residues. V lost 6 bases, J lost 2 bases, and 9 bases lay in between. CDR3 sequence reads: CASRATYTDTQYF. The CDR3 nucleotides are TGTGCCAGCAGGGCCACGTACACAGATACGCAGTATTTT.

The chain combines TRBV24-1 with TRBJ1-2; no definite D call. Trimming removed 3 bases from V and 8 bases from J, with 18 bases in between. This CDR3 is built from 15 residues. The germline V gene has CDR1 KGHDR and CDR2 SFDVKD. The CDR3 DNA is TGTGCCACCAGTGATCCCGGTGTACTGTCGGGGGGCTACACCTTC. It codes for CATSDPGVLSGGYTF.

The chain recombines TRBV29-1 with TRBJ1-1; D might be TRBD1 (6 bases). Trimming took 6 bases from V and 0 from J, leaving 17 bases between them. The length of the CDR3 is 15 residues. CDR1 is SQVTM and CDR2 is ANQGSEA in the germline V gene. CDR3 sequence reads: CSVRIGGNLNTEAFF. The CDR3 bases are TGCAGCGTGAGAATAGGGGGAAACTTGAACACTGAAGCTTTCTTT. Looking up the rest from reference TRBV29-1 and TRBJ1-1 gives the full variable domain: SAVISQKPSRDICQRGTSLTIQCQVDSQVTMMFWYRQQPGQSLTLIATANQGSEATYESGFVIDKFPISRPNLTFSTLTVSNMSPEDSSIYLCSVRIGGNLNTEAFFGQGTRLTVV.

The chain has TRBV29-1 and TRBJ2-3; no reliable D call. This CDR3 comprises 12 residues. With 7 bases removed from V and 1 base from J, the gap between germline ends came to 9 bases. The germline gives CDR1 SQVTM, CDR2 ANQGSEA. The CDR3: CSALLGTDTQYF. CDR3 DNA: TGCAGCGCCCTACTTGGCACAGATACGCAGTATTTT.

CDR3 in amino acids: CASSYPSGQMFF. The CDR3 DNA sequence: TGTGCCAGCAGTTATCCGTCGGGACAGATGTTCTTC. The chain couples TRBV6-5 to TRBJ2-1, with TRBD1 identical over 7 bases. After removal of 3 bases from V and 15 bases from J, the junction contained 8 bases not matched to a gene. The length of the CDR3 is 12 residues. The germline gives CDR1 MNHEY, CDR2 SVGAGI.

In the case of this clone: Distinct nucleotide sequences in the sample also encode this CDR3. CDR3 in amino acids: CASSSDRGSYNEQFF. The CDR3, as DNA: TGTGCCAGCAGCTCTGACAGGGGCTCCTACAATGAGCAGTTCTTC. This chain joins TRBV7-2 and TRBJ2-1; the match to TRBD1 covers 8 bases. In germline, CDR1 is SGHTA, CDR2 FQGNSA. With V trimmed by 4 bases and J by 0 bases, 2 bases remained unmatched. This CDR3 region has 15 residues.

This chain's CDR3 is CASSLRAAWDTQYF. CDR3 DNA: TGTGCCAGCAGTTTGAGAGCTGCCTGGGATACGCAGTATTTT. The J gene is TRBJ2-3, the V gene TRBV7-8, with unresolved D. The CDR3 is made up of 14 amino acids. The V end lost 6 bases, the J end lost 6 bases, and 16 bases lay between the germline ends. Germline V gene lookup returns CDR1 SGHVS and CDR2 FQNEAQ.

The rearrangement links TRBV9 to TRBJ1-2, with no clear D. CDR1 is SGDLS and CDR2 is YYNGEE in the germline V gene. The CDR3 has 14 residues. V lost 2 bases and J 4 bases, leaving 12 bases between the germline ends. CDR3 sequence reads: CASSVDIGAYGYTF. As DNA, the CDR3 is TGTGCCAGCAGCGTCGATATAGGAGCCTATGGCTACACCTTC.

This chain uses TRBV15 with TRBJ1-3, with D hard to call. The germline V gene encodes CDR1 LNHNV and CDR2 YYDKDF (reference sequence). CDR3 size: 14 residues. V was cut by 6 bases and J by 2 bases, with 11 bases left in between. DNA of the CDR3: TGTGCCACCAGAGACGGGAGGGCTGGAAACACCATATATTTT. It codes for CATRDGRAGNTIYF.

V usage is TRBV7-2 and J usage is TRBJ2-7; 7 nucleotides agree with TRBD2. V was clipped by 0 bases and J by 2 bases; unmatched bases: 7. There are 16 residues in the CDR3. Looked up from germline, CDR1 is SGHTA and CDR2 is FQGNSA. The CDR3 coding sequence is TGTGCCAGCAGCTTAGCCTCTGGACTAGGTGCCTACGAGCAGTACTTC. It translates to CASSLASGLGAYEQYF.

A single count supports this clone. The chain is built from TRBV27 and TRBJ2-5, with 13 bases identical to TRBD2. Germline CDR1 reads MNHEY; CDR2 reads SMNVEV (reference sequence). V lost 5 bases to trimming and J lost 4 bases; unmatched junction nucleotides: 28. This CDR3 is 23 amino acids long. This CDR3 is CASSLGGPTSGGAGRISGETQYF. The CDR3 DNA is TGTGCCAGCAGTCTCGGAGGCCCCACTAGCGGGGGGGCCGGGAGGATATCGGGAGAGACCCAGTACTTC.

The rearrangement uses TRBV18 and TRBJ2-7; tentatively, D is TRBD1 (6 bases). The germline gives CDR1 KGHSH, CDR2 LQKENI. The CDR3 runs to 15 residues. Trimming left V 4 bases short and J 5 bases short, with 18 bases between. CDR3: CASSLSTGGRDEQYF. The CDR3 DNA reads TGTGCCAGCTCACTTTCGACAGGAGGCCGCGACGAGCAGTACTTC.

The CDR3 loop is CASSRGRGQSQTEAFF. DNA of the CDR3: TGTGCCAGCTCACGGGGTAGGGGACAATCCCAAACTGAAGCTTTCTTT. The chain couples TRBV2 to TRBJ1-1; possible D gene TRBD1, 6 bases. Trimming removed 8 bases from V and 5 bases from J, with 24 bases in between. This CDR3 comprises 16 residues. In germline, CDR1 is SNHLY, CDR2 FYNNEI.

V gene TRBV5-1 combines with J gene TRBJ1-2; unclear D gene. Germline CDR1 is SGHRS and CDR2 is YFSETQ. V dropped 4 bases and J dropped 2 bases, with 12 bases sitting between them. The CDR3 consists of 14 residues. The CDR3 loop reads CASSRTTGNYGYTF. DNA for the CDR3: TGCGCCAGCAGCCGTACGACCGGGAACTATGGCTACACCTTC.

The chain joins TRBV7-8 to TRBJ1-5; D gene unclear. Germline CDR1 reads SGHVS; CDR2 reads FQNEAQ. CDR3 size: 15 residues. The V and J ends lost 1 base and 6 bases respectively, with 13 bases between them. The CDR3 region is CASSLGGAGSQPQHF. DNA of the CDR3: TGTGCCAGCAGCTTAGGAGGCGCGGGTAGTCAGCCCCAGCATTTT.

This chain uses TRBV4-3 with TRBJ2-7, with 9 bases aligning to TRBD1. Looked up from germline, CDR1 is LGHNA and CDR2 is YSLEER. V was pared by 8 bases and J by 4 bases, with 12 bases of the junction left unmatched. There are 15 residues in the CDR3. The DNA of the CDR3 is TGCGCCAGCGCGTCTACGGGACAGGGCCTATACGAGCAGTACTTC. As protein: CASASTGQGLYEQYF.

The J gene is TRBJ1-5, the V gene TRBV27; D gene uncertain. The V end lost 3 bases, the J end lost 5 bases, and 11 bases lay between the germline ends. This CDR3 spans 14 amino acids. CDR1 is MNHEY and CDR2 is SMNVEV in the germline V gene (reference sequence). The CDR3, as DNA: TGTGCCAGCAGTTTCCGAGGCGGATATCAGCCCCAGCATTTT. Translated: CASSFRGGYQPQHF.

The J gene is TRBJ2-2, the V gene TRBV6-5; a possible D gene is TRBD2 (6 bases). The V end lost 5 bases, the J end lost 4 bases, and 14 bases lay between the germline ends. This CDR3 is built from 15 residues. Germline-derived CDR1 and CDR2 are MNHEY and SVGAGI. The CDR3 loop is CASSTLARGTGELFF. DNA for the CDR3: TGTGCCAGCAGTACACTAGCTCGAGGCACCGGGGAGCTGTTTTTT.

The chain carries TRBV28 and TRBJ1-5, with TRBD1 identical over 8 bases. J lost 2 bases, V lost 6 bases, and 6 bases had no gene match. CDR3 length: 15 amino acids. Germline loops: CDR1 MDHEN, CDR2 SYDVKM. The CDR3: CASRVTGGGNQPQHF. The DNA for the CDR3 is TGTGCCAGCAGGGTCACAGGGGGGGGCAATCAGCCCCAGCATTTT. The whole variable domain, remainder taken from reference TRBV28 and TRBJ1-5, is DVKVTQSSRYLVKRTGEKVFLECVQDMDHENMFWYRQDPGLGLRLIYFSYDVKMKEKGDIPEGYSVSREKKERFSLILESASTNQTSMYLCASRVTGGGNQPQHFGDGTRLSIL.

The sample holds a few counts of this clone. V is TRBV4-3 and J is TRBJ2-7; a weak D match, TRBD1 (5 bases). Germline-derived CDR1 and CDR2 are LGHNA and YSLEER. V dropped 0 bases and J dropped 0 bases, with 9 bases sitting between them. The CDR3 is 15 residues long. The CDR3 sequence is CASSQEARGSYEQYF. CDR3 nucleotides: TGCGCCAGCAGCCAAGAGGCTAGGGGCTCCTACGAGCAGTACTTC.

The CDR3 DNA reads TGTGCCAGCAGTTTATCTCGGGGGACAGGATCCGAGCAGTACTTC. Protein product: CASSLSRGTGSEQYF. The rearrangement joins TRBV27 to TRBJ2-7; 8 bases are shared with TRBD1. Germline CDR1 is MNHEY and CDR2 is SMNVEV (reference sequence). This CDR3 contains 15 residues. J lost 6 bases, V lost 0 bases, and 7 bases had no gene match.

V gene TRBV28 combines with J gene TRBJ2-7; TRBD2 is a possible D gene (6 bases). The V and J ends lost 4 bases and 0 bases respectively, with 13 bases between them. The germline gives CDR1 MDHEN, CDR2 SYDVKM. This CDR3 is 15 amino acids long. In DNA form, the CDR3 reads TGTGCCAGCAGTTCCTCCTCGGGACTCTCCTACGAGCAGTACTTC. It translates to CASSSSSGLSYEQYF.

V gene TRBV15 combines with J gene TRBJ2-2; tentatively, D is TRBD2 (5 bases). V was shortened by 8 bases and J by 2 bases, with 15 bases between the two germline ends. This CDR3 comprises 15 residues. The germline V gene encodes CDR1 LNHNV and CDR2 YYDKDF (reference sequence). The CDR3 protein is CATSPDSSNTGELFF. CDR3 nucleotides: TGTGCCACCTCCCCGGACTCATCAAACACCGGGGAGCTGTTTTTT.

The chain employs TRBV24-1 and TRBJ2-3, with TRBD1 identical over 8 bases. The CDR3 length is 16 residues. The germline CDR1 and CDR2 sequences are KGHDR and SFDVKD. The junction had 5 bases not matched to a gene; V was cut back by 3 bases and J by 1 base. CDR3 protein: CATSDQTGVGTDTQYF. The CDR3 DNA sequence: TGTGCCACCAGTGATCAGACAGGGGTCGGCACAGATACGCAGTATTTT.

The gene calls are TRBV19 and TRBJ1-2; D might be TRBD1 (5 bases). Per germline, CDR1 LNHDA and CDR2 SQIVND (reference sequence). V dropped 3 bases and J dropped 2 bases, with 7 bases sitting between them. The CDR3 length is 13 residues. The CDR3 sequence is CASSMHRNYGYTF. The CDR3 DNA reads as TGTGCCAGTAGTATGCACAGGAACTATGGCTACACCTTC.

The rearrangement uses TRBV7-8 and TRBJ1-1, with 7 bases lining up with TRBD1. In germline, CDR1 is SGHVS, CDR2 FQNEAQ. There are 14 residues in the CDR3. The J segment lost 1 base and the V segment lost 6 bases, leaving 5 bases of the junction unmatched. CDR3 loop: CASRAGTENTEAFF. CDR3 sequence (DNA): TGTGCCAGCAGAGCCGGGACAGAGAACACTGAAGCTTTCTTT.

This clone was seen a few times. V gene TRBV6-4 combines with J gene TRBJ1-5, with 10 nucleotides matching TRBD1. The J segment lost 7 bases and the V segment lost 1 base, leaving 13 bases of the junction unmatched. Germline CDR1 and CDR2: MRHNA and SNTAGT. CDR3 size: 18 residues. The CDR3 nucleotides are TGTGCCAGCAGTGACTTATCTAGTTGGGACAGGGGAGGCCAGCCCCAGCATTTT. Its protein is CASSDLSSWDRGGQPQHF.

The chain is built from TRBV12-3 or TRBV12-4 and TRBJ1-1; D is unclear. The V end lost 1 base, the J end lost 1 base, and 4 bases lay between the germline ends. CDR3 length equals 13 residues. The CDR3 DNA reads TGTGCCAGCAGTTTAGACTGGAACACTGAAGCTTTCTTT. Its translation: CASSLDWNTEAFF.

The chain combines TRBV28 with TRBJ1-4; the D gene is possibly TRBD1 (5 bases). The CDR3 length is 16 residues. Germline assignment: CDR1 MDHEN and CDR2 SYDVKM. Trimming shortened V by 3 bases and J by 5 bases, and 16 bases separated the two germline ends. The DNA for the CDR3 is TGTGCCAGCAGTTTCCCACGATCGAGACAGAATGAAAAACTGTTTTTT. Protein: CASSFPRSRQNEKLFF.